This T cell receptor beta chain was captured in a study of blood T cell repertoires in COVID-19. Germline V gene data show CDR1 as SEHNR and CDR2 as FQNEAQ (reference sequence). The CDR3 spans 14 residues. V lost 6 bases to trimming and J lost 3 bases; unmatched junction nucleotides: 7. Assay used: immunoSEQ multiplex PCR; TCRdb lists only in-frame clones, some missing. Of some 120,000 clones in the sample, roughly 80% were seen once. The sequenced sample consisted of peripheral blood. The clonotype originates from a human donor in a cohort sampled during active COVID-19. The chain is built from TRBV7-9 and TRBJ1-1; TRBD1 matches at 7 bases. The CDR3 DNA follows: TGTGCCAGCAGGCCAGGGGGTAGGTACACTGAAGCTTTCTTT. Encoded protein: CASRPGGRYTEAFF.